This TCR beta chain originates from a study of blood T cell repertoires in COVID-19. Across the study: The study drew acute and convalescent COVID-19 samples from the United States, Italy and Spain. The analysed material was cDNA or gDNA that came from T cells, B-cell-depleted T cells, or PBMCs.

How the authors handled the data: The assay estimated nucleated cells by amplifying reference gene primers. Libraries were prepared by immunoSEQ multiplex PCR; TCRdb keeps only in-frame clonotypes and omits some of them. The DNA was the basis for D and trimming; V, J and clone size are from that table. The table lists 160,000 or so clones, roughly four fifths of them singletons. This CDR3 contains 18 residues. Germline values: CDR1 SGHRS, CDR2 YFSETQ. The V gene end was trimmed by 3 bases and the J gene end by 3 bases; junction bases not matched to a gene: 14. This TCR came from a human donor in a cohort sampled during active COVID-19. The sample was peripheral blood. The chain couples TRBV5-1 to TRBJ1-2, with 10 positions matching TRBD1. CDR3 DNA sequence: TGCGCCAGCAGCTCAGCGTTAACCTGGGGGACAGGGGACTATGGCTACACCTTC. Protein product: CASSSALTWGTGDYGYTF.